The 8 T cell receptor beta chains presented below share a single source sample, sequenced in a study of tumor-infiltrating lymphocytes in primary liver carcinoma (dated by TCRdb to between 2016 and 2019). RNA from unsorted whole blood was extracted with TRIzol reagent, and germline DNA was obtained with the DNeasy Blood & Tissue kit. Sequencing took place on an Illumina HiSeq 2500. A constant-region primer and ProtoScript II reverse transcriptase were used to reverse-transcribe TCRbeta-specific cDNA from approximately 500 ng total RNA. Three nested multiplex PCR rounds, following a slightly modified ARM-PCR procedure, were used to build the TCRbeta libraries. Multiplex TRBV1-TRBV30 forward primers and a Cbeta reverse primer were used in the first two PCR rounds, each of which was run for around 10 cycles. TCRdb ran its own pipeline on the public reads, namely fastp trimming at Q25 and MiXCR clone calling, and kept in-frame beta chains. CDR3 protein duplicates are merged, each entry listing the most common genes and DNA. The sample table records about 300,000 distinct CDR3 sequences; less than 75% of these occur just once. The ten largest clonotypes hold 9% to 10% of the sample.

Sequencing was done on a sample of peripheral blood. Receptors were obtained from a man aged 40-49 years with primary liver carcinoma and hepatitis B virus infection.

This clonotype has just a few counts. V and J are TRBV13 and TRBJ2-2, with D possibly matching TRBD1 (6 bases). The CDR3 extends over 15 amino acids. The V and J ends lost 5 bases and 5 bases respectively, with 15 bases between them. CDR1 and CDR2 from the germline V gene are PRHDT and FYEKMQ (reference sequence). CDR3 sequence (DNA): TGTGCCAGCAGCCCCAGGGGAATCGGAACCGGGGAGCTGTTTTTT. Translating gives CASSPRGIGTGELFF.

Only one count was recorded for this clonotype. Germline and junction disagree at one end, which may indicate a read error. The chain links TRBV6-1 to TRBJ1-5, with TRBD1 matching 10 bases. The CDR3 contains 14 residues. CDR1 is MNHNS and CDR2 is SASEGT in the germline V gene. The CDR3 nucleotides are TGTGTCAGCAGTGAGGGACAGGGGCCCTGGCCCCAGCATTTT. Protein sequence: CVSSEGQGPWPQHF.

A single count supports this clonotype. The J gene is TRBJ2-1, the V gene TRBV29-1; 7 bases line up with TRBD1. V was clipped by 5 bases and J by 16 bases; unmatched bases: 17. In germline, CDR1 is SQVTM, CDR2 ANQGSEA. This CDR3 region has 13 residues. CDR3 nucleotide sequence: TGCAGCGTTACAGGGGTGGCCTACAATGAGTATTTCTTC. The encoded protein is CSVTGVAYNEYFF.

A note on this clonotype: The conserved phenylalanine or tryptophan normally closing the CDR3 is absent here, so this likely arose from a read error. The J gene is TRBJ2-4, the V gene TRBV10-3; D might be TRBD1 (6 bases). This CDR3 spans 15 amino acids. Germline CDR1 is ENHRY and CDR2 is SYGVKD. The CDR3 here is CVILDSRGAKNFQYY. CDR3 DNA sequence: TGTGTCATCTTAGACAGCAGGGGAGCCAAAAACTTTCAGTACTAC.

With respect to this clonotype: This may stem from a read error, because a much larger clone lies one nucleotide away. This rearrangement joins TRBV12-3 or TRBV12-4 to TRBJ2-1; D perhaps matches TRBD2 (6 bases). V dropped 7 bases and J dropped 5 bases, with 12 bases sitting between them. The CDR3 is made up of 13 amino acids. This CDR3 is CASMLANNNEQFF. The CDR3 DNA is TGTGCCAGCATGCTAGCGAATAACAATGAGCAGTTCTTC.

The chain uses TRBV7-9 and TRBJ2-1, with 7 bases matching TRBD2. Per germline, CDR1 SEHNR and CDR2 FQNEAQ (reference sequence). The V and J ends lost 1 base and 1 base, in that order; junction bases with no gene match: 4. The CDR3 loop spans 16 amino acids. CDR3 sequence: CASSLVLALSYNEQFF. Here the CDR3 DNA reads TGTGCCAGCAGCTTAGTACTAGCGCTGTCCTACAATGAGCAGTTCTTC.

About this clonotype: Being one base from a much bigger clone, this may be a read error. The chain links TRBV29-1 to TRBJ2-7, with D possibly matching TRBD2 (7 bases). This CDR3 has 11 amino acids. CDR1 is SQVTM and CDR2 is ANQGSEA in the germline V gene. This chain's CDR3 is CRIGGEYEQYF. In DNA form, the CDR3 reads TGCAGGATAGGGGGGGAATACGAGCAGTACTTC.

This clonotype was recorded many times. For the CDR3, the DNA is TGTGCCAGCAGTTCCCGGACTAGCTACTACTACGAGCAGTACTTC. Its protein product is CASSSRTSYYYEQYF. This chain uses TRBV6-5 with TRBJ2-7, with 8 positions matching TRBD2. J was trimmed by 3 bases and V by 4 bases; bases with no gene match: 8. Germline V gene lookup returns CDR1 MNHEY and CDR2 SVGAGI. The CDR3 is made up of 15 amino acids.